This T cell receptor (beta chain) was captured in a study of cytomegalovirus exposure and HLA in healthy donors (dated by TCRdb to the late 2010s). Turning to the overall study: An earlier analysis of under 600 of the donors reported 250 to 350 Gb of sequence data and 100 million to 140 million unique TCR beta sequences from 150 million to 200 million T cells. An early release covering 500 to 750 HLA-typed donors comprised about 300 gigabases of sequencing data and around 86 million unique TCR sequences. Among the approximately 430 genotyped donors, around 81% belonged to the genetic ancestry cluster associated with self-reported Caucasian donors. The study aimed to test whether cataloging public T cell receptors could reveal signatures of past pathogen exposure. The study used immunosequencing to profile the T cell repertoires of 666 subjects and linked those repertoires to cytomegalovirus serostatus. Along with the approximately 700-subject first cohort, a separate validation cohort of 120 different subjects was used. To predict cytomegalovirus infection status, the study brought together high-throughput TCR immunosequencing, statistical association of individual TCRs with disease status, and machine learning. In a later analysis, previously published TCR beta repertoires from hundreds of donors were re-analyzed and high-resolution HLA genotyping was added so that TCR occurrence patterns could be studied. Rather than using new phenotypic data, the later analysis identified candidate immune exposures from TCR beta sequences and from how often those sequences occurred across donors. An earlier analysis of 587 of the donors applied high-throughput TCR beta sequencing to assess whether each TCR beta V gene segment acted as functional or pseudogenic. Donor age, sex, ethnicity and CMV serostatus were compiled together with the repertoire data. Genome-wide SNP genotypes for about three fifths of the roughly 670 donors were used in a later genetic analysis, which treated that subset as a discovery cohort. Every discovery cohort repertoire had been produced on one sequencing platform. HLA typing included class I and class II loci at four-digit resolution. The number of donors typed differed by locus, with roughly 629-640 for A, B, C, DRB1 and DQB1, around 500 for DQA1, 600 to 610 for DPA1, and some 440 for DPB1. About five DR-DQ haplotypes were treated as single units for association and clustering because of strong linkage in the cohort. Among roughly 370 genotyped donors of the cohort, an average of approximately 250,000 unique TCR beta nucleotide sequences were sequenced per donor, roughly a sixth of them non-productive. General findings and caveats noted by the study authors: The study listed 150 to 200 TCR beta chains as associated with cytomegalovirus. A further reported finding was that TCR beta sequences accurately predicted the HLA-A and HLA-B alleles for most subjects in the first cohort. Most TCR sequences were observed very rarely across donors, whereas some public TCRs were present in many individuals. The cohort was sequenced for TCR beta chains only, and without alpha or paired-chain data the features that could be detected were limited. The classifier was reported to diagnose cytomegalovirus status with high specificity and sensitivity in both the original cohort and the validation cohort. Because HLA typing was unavailable for some donors at each locus, only the typed subset was used in association tests. Strong co-occurrence of HLA alleles, especially DR and DQ, made assigning TCR associations to individual alleles difficult. Because the 87-base-pair reads could not distinguish some IMGT-functional V segments, including TRBV6-2 and TRBV6-3, those segments were excluded. A group of highly shared sequence variants was considered likely to be a technical artifact of the sequencing pipeline. V-gene and J-gene trimming of TCR beta chains was associated with a missense DCLRE1C variant in a later genetic analysis, and the association was replicated in an independent cohort. Compared with the 666-donor mean, donors in an Asian-associated ancestry cluster had fewer N-insertions in productive TCRs, according to a later genetic analysis. CMV serostatus was the only immune exposure information available for the cohort. In a later analysis, 16,951 TCR beta sequences were associated with specific HLA alleles at a false discovery rate of 0.05. In vitro tests confirmed that a few of the cytomegalovirus-associated TCR beta chains recognize cytomegalovirus antigens. Roughly uniform sequencing depth across donors was assumed in presence/absence analyses, although this assumption may not hold. In a later analysis, HLA-associated TCR beta chains were found to be more clonally expanded and to have lower generation probabilities than equally common non-associated chains. In a later analysis, several top co-occurrence clusters were reported to appear linked to parvovirus B19, influenza, CMV and Epstein-Barr virus. The authors suggested that the approach could potentially be generalized to other disease states and immunological phenotypes. Broadly in line with IMGT annotations, most TCR beta V segments showed up in productive rearrangements about 87% or about 30% of the time in an earlier analysis of 587 of the donors. Correlated functional status among segregating V segments might reflect linkage disequilibrium, but an unknown experimental factor could not be ruled out. Because counts were too low, roughly 17 rarely observed V segments, including chromosome 9 orphons, were left out of the earlier analysis of some 640 of the donors. Most CMV-associated TCR beta chains appeared to be HLA-restricted in a later analysis, and the HLA associations seemed to be driven largely by CMV exposure. In a later analysis, the rate of TCR association differed among HLA loci, with DRB1 alleles having the most associated TCRs and HLA-C alleles having the fewest.

The germline V gene supplies CDR1 SGDLS and CDR2 YYNGEE. The CDR3, from cysteine to phenylalanine, totals 14 residues. Only the CDR3 region is kept as DNA, spanning 42 bases read in frame from base 1. A distance of 9 bases separates the germline ends of V and J, which lose 0 bases and 3 bases respectively. The cohort was made up of around 720 healthy bone marrow donors. Cohort members were all nominally healthy when sampled, although unrecorded immune exposures were likely present. The donor tested CMV seronegative and was one of the 352 seronegative cohort members. Each donor provided a peripheral blood sample, and peripheral blood mononuclear cells were used for TCR beta sequencing. Genomic DNA extraction from the blood cell samples was performed with the Qiagen DNeasy Blood Extraction Kit. Concerning this clone itself: No antigen is known for it. No much larger clonotype is one base removed from it; base qualities were not supplied.

The library was prepared using the immunoSEQ multiplex PCR assay. The multiplex PCR relied on a mix of 60 forward primers for TCR Vbeta segments and 13 reverse primers for TCR Jbeta segments. A multiplex PCR assay on genomic DNA amplified the CDR3 region of rearranged TCR beta genes. On the Illumina HiSeq System, the amplified TCR beta libraries were sequenced as 87-base-pair reads. Processing in the source paper ran as follows. A later analysis tallied around 80 million unique TCR beta chains across the 610 or so repertoires, and approximately 11 million of those chains were shared by two or more donors. Raw reads were error-corrected and collapsed into unique sequences with a nearest-neighbor algorithm that merged closely related sequences to remove PCR and sequencing errors. Alignment of CDR3 sequences to IMGT reference sequences was used to assign V, D and J gene segments. Each retained sequence needed at least a six-nucleotide match to both a V gene segment and a J gene segment. A rearrangement was called productive if the CDR3 had no stop codons and remained in frame with V and J, and every other rearrangement was called non-productive. Following IMGT convention, CDR3 was defined as the stretch from the second conserved V-encoded cysteine up to the conserved J-encoded phenylalanine. Sequences without an unambiguous match to a single V gene segment were excluded from the earlier analysis of about 630 of the donors. In an earlier analysis of approximately 590 of the donors, a V segment was called functional when productive rearrangements were above 56.7%, and segregating when the standard deviation between donors exceeded 5%. To diagnose cytomegalovirus status from the catalog of TCR beta chain sequences, a statistical classification framework was built. V and J gene assignment, in a later analysis, came from comparing TCR nucleotide sequences with IMGT/GENE-DB human TR gene sequences. Using the TCRdist pipeline, a later analysis assigned CDR3 sequences along with most-parsimonious VDJ recombination scenarios. A later analysis defined each TCR beta chain by its CDR3 amino acid sequence plus V-gene family, and excluded reads lacking a unique V-gene family. As a way to deal with suspected cross-contamination and a sequencing artifact, a later analysis dropped approximately 590 nucleotide sequences that were highly shared and had low generation probability. In a later analysis, a clonal expansion index was calculated for each public chain from normalized within-repertoire ranks of inferred template counts. In a later analysis, generation probabilities were computed with a VDJ recombination model fitted to out-of-frame rearrangements, and the resulting probabilities were checked against IGoR. Hypergeometric tests were used in a later analysis to score TCR-TCR, TCR-HLA and TCR-CMV co-occurrence, with a repertoire-size bias correction applied to the TCR pairs. False discovery rates were estimated in a later analysis by permuting HLA or CMV assignments 20 times. In a later analysis, co-occurring TCRs were grouped using DBSCAN, and TCRdist sequence similarity was added for clustering within HLA-allele-positive subsets. Co-occurrence clustering excluded repertoires with fewer than 30,000 or more than 120,000 public chains, plus five with anomalous nucleotide sharing. As stored in TCRdb, this immuneACCESS dataset retains in-frame rearrangements with V and J assigned. A fraction of the clones does not appear; measured against another copy, unresolved V genes explain less than half of the discrepancy, and the remainder lacks a known reason. The DNA gave D and trimming, while V, J and clone size come from that table. The sample yields 140,000 or so clones; roughly 80% were counted once. The ten top clones hold roughly 4.8% of the sample.

This sequence was found in a man aged 35 to 55 in good health and CMV-seronegative. The chain links TRBV9 with TRBJ2-5; matching of 5 bases hints at TRBD2 as the D gene. Sequenced sample: PBMCs. The DNA sequence is given as TGTGCCAGCAGCGTAGGAGGAGGAAAAGAGACCCAGTACTTC. Translated, it reads CASSVGGGKETQYF.